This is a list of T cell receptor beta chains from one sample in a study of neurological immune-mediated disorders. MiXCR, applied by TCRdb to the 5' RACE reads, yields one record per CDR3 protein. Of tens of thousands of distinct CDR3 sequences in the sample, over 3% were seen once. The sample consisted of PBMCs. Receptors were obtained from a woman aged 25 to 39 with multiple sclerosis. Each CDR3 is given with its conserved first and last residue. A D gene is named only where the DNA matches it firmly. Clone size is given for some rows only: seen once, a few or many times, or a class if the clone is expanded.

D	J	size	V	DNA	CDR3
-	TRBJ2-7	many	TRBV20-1	TGCAGTGCCGGCCCGAGACCCCTCTCCTACGAGCAGTACTTC	CSAGPRPLSYEQYF
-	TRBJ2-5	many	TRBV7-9	TGTGCCAGCAGCAGCCGGACAGCGATAGAGACCCAGTACTTC	CASSSRTAIETQYF
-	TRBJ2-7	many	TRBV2	TGTGCCAGCAGTTTTCAGGGCGAGCAGTACTTC	CASSFQGEQYF
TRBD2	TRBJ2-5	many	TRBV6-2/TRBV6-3	TGTGCCAGCAGAGCGGGGGCGGGAGTTGGGGTCCAAGAGACCCAGTACTTC	CASRAGAGVGVQETQYF
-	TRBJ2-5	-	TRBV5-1	TGCGCCAGCAGCCCAGGGAGAACTCAAGAGACCCAGTACTTC	CASSPGRTQETQYF
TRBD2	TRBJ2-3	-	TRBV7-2	TGTGGCAGCGGGGGCGGGAGCAGTTTAGATACGCAGTATTTT	CGSGGGSSLDTQYF
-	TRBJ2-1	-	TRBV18	TGTGCCAGCTCACCAGCCCCCCCTAGAACGGGGGTTGAGCAGTTCTTC	CASSPAPPRTGVEQFF
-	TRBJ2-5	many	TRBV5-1	TGCGCCAGCAGCGTGGGCTTGGAGACCCAGTACTTC	CASSVGLETQYF
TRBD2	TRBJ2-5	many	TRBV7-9	TGTGCCAGCAGCTCAACTAGCGGGAGCGGAGAGACCCAGTACTTC	CASSSTSGSGETQYF
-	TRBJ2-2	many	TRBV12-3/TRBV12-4	TGTGCCAGCAGGCATAGCCGACAGCCCGGGGAGCTGTTTTTT	CASRHSRQPGELFF
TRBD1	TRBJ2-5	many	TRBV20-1	TGCAGTGCCCCTTCAGGGGGCGGAGAGACCCAGTACTTC	CSAPSGGGETQYF
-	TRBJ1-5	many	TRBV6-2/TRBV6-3	TGTGCCAGCAGTTACCCGGACGGCAATCAGCCCCAGCATTTT	CASSYPDGNQPQHF
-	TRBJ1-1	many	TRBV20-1	TGCAGTGCCGAACCGGGGGCTTCCACAGAAGCTTTCTTT	CSAEPGASTEAFF
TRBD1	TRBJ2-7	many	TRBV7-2	TGTGCCAGCAGCTTAGCTCCACAGGGGGCCTACGAGCAGTACTTC	CASSLAPQGAYEQYF
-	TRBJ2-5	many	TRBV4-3	TGCGCCAGCAGCCAAGAGTCCGGGAAGACCCAGTACTTC	CASSQESGKTQYF
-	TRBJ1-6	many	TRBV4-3	TGCGCCAGCAGCCAAGATGGCAGGAACAATTCACCCCTCCACTTT	CASSQDGRNNSPLHF
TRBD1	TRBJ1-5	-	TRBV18	TGTGCCAGCTCCGAGGGACAGGGAAGTTGGCCCCAGCATTTT	CASSEGQGSWPQHF
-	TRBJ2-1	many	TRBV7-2	TGTGCCAGCAGCTCGACTAGATTGATGAATGAGCAGTTCTTC	CASSSTRLMNEQFF
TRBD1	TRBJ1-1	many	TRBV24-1	TGTGCCACCAGTGACCTGGGACAGGCGCACACTGAAGCTTTCTTT	CATSDLGQAHTEAFF
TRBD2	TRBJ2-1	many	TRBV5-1	TGCGCCAGCAGCTTGGGGCGGGAGGGCCATGAGCAGTTCTTC	CASSLGREGHEQFF
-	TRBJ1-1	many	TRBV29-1	TGCAGCGTTACTTTTTATGGTAGGGGCCGCCTTGAAGCTTTCTTT	CSVTFYGRGRLEAFF
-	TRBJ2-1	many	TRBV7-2	TGTGCCAGCAGACGAAGACAGGGAGGGAATGAGCAGTTCTTC	CASRRRQGGNEQFF
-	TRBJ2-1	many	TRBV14	TGTGCCAGCAGCCAAGGCGTCCGCCTGGACTACAATGAGCAGTTCTTC	CASSQGVRLDYNEQFF
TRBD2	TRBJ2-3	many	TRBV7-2	TGTGCCAGCAGCGGGCCGGGACTAGCGGGTGGATCGCAGTATTTT	CASSGPGLAGGSQYF
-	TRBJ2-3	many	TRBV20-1	TGCAGTGCTAGACTAGCGACTAGCACAGATACGCAGTATTTT	CSARLATSTDTQYF
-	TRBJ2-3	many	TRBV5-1	TGCGCCAGCAGCTCACGGACAGACACAGATACGCAGTATTTT	CASSSRTDTDTQYF
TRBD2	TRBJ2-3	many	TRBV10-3	TGTGCCAGCGGGAGCGGCGCAGATACGCAGTATTTT	CASGSGADTQYF
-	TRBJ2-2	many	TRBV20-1	TGCAGTGCTAGTAGGGGAAGTACCGGGGAGCTGTTTTTT	CSASRGSTGELFF
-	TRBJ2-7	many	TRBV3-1	TGTGCCAGCAGCCAAGATTTTGGCGAGCAGTACTTC	CASSQDFGEQYF
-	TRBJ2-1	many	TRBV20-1	TGCAGTGCGGAAAATAGACTAGTCCGCGGGCAGTTCTTC	CSAENRLVRGQFF
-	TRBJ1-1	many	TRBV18	TGTGCCAGCTCACCACCCGGGGGGGCAGGAGCTTTCTTT	CASSPPGGAGAFF
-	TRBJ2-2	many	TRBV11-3	TGTGCCAGCAGCCGGGACGGACCTTACGGGGAGCTGTTTTTT	CASSRDGPYGELFF
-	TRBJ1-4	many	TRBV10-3	TGTGCCATCAGTGCGGGGGTCGCAACTAATGAAAAACTGTTTTTT	CAISAGVATNEKLFF
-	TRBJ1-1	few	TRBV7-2	TGTGCCAGCCGCGAGGGGGGTTCTACTGAAGCTTTCTTT	CASREGGSTEAFF
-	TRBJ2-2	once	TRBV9	TGTGCCAGCGGGAAGGGAACCACCGGGGAGCTGTTTTTT	CASGKGTTGELFF
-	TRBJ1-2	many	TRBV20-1	TGCAGTGCCTACGACGGGGCTAACTATGGCTACACCTTC	CSAYDGANYGYTF
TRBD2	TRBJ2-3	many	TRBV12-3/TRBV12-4	TGTGCCAGCAGTCCCCCGGGGAGGGGCACAGATACGCAGTATTTT	CASSPPGRGTDTQYF
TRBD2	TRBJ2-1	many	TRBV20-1	TGCAGTGTAGACCAGCGGGGTTTTGAGCAGTTCTTC	CSVDQRGFEQFF
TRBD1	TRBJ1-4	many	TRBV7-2	TGTGCCAGCAGCTTAGAGGGGGCCGGTGAAAAACTGTTTTTT	CASSLEGAGEKLFF
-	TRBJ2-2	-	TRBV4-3	TGCGCCAGCAGCCAAGATATGGAGGCCGGGGAGCTGTTTTTT	CASSQDMEAGELFF
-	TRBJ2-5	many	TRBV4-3	TGCGCCAGCAGCCAAGTCGGGGGTCAAGAGACCCAGTACTTC	CASSQVGGQETQYF
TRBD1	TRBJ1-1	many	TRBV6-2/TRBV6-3	TGTGCCAGCAGTTCACAGGGGTACACTGAAGCTTTCTTT	CASSSQGYTEAFF
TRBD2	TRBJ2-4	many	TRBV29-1	TGCAGCTTCCGCGGGGGAGATGTCGGCAAAAACATTCAGTACTTC	CSFRGGDVGKNIQYF
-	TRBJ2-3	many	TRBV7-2	TGTGCCAGCAGCTTACGAGGTGGTGGGGGCGGGACAGATACGCAGTATTTT	CASSLRGGGGGTDTQYF
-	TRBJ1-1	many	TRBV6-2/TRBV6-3	TGTGCCAGCAGTCAACAAAACAGGAACACTGAAGCTTTCTTT	CASSQQNRNTEAFF